The next 8 T cell receptor beta chains were all read from a single sample in a study of blood T cell repertoires in COVID-19. TCRdb's copy holds only in-frame clones and misses some; the assay was immunoSEQ multiplex PCR. This table has approximately 90,000 clones, over 75% appearing once. Sequencing was performed on peripheral blood. These TCRs come from a man aged 80 or over with active or convalescent COVID-19.

DNA of the CDR3: TGTGCCATCAGCCCCCGGGGAGGAGCGGGGGGGACTGGGCAAGAGACCCAGTACTTC. Translating it yields CAISPRGGAGGTGQETQYF. The rearrangement uses TRBV10-3 and TRBJ2-5; 10 bases are a match to TRBD2. V trimming: 6 bases; J trimming: 2 bases; junction bases outside the gene matches: 18. The germline V gene encodes CDR1 ENHRY and CDR2 SYGVKD. The CDR3 loop spans 19 amino acids.

The V and J genes are TRBV6-2 or TRBV6-3 and TRBJ2-4; TRBD2 matches at 9 bases. Losses at the gene ends were 6 bases for V and 0 bases for J; bases not matched to a gene: 9. Germline-derived CDR1 and CDR2 are MNHEY and SVGEGT. This CDR3 comprises 17 residues. CDR3 sequence reads: CASSRSLSGGAKNIQYF. The CDR3 DNA reads as TGTGCCAGCAGCAGATCTCTTAGCGGGGGAGCCAAAAACATTCAGTACTTC.

As DNA, the CDR3 is TGTGCCACCAGCATACAGGGATTTTATGGCTACACCTTC. This codes for CATSIQGFYGYTF. This chain uses TRBV24-1 with TRBJ1-2; tentative D call: TRBD1 (6 bases). Trimming stripped 7 bases from V and 5 bases from J, with 13 bases between. Germline V gene sequence: CDR1 KGHDR, CDR2 SFDVKD. The CDR3 has 13 amino acids.

The gene calls are TRBV19 and TRBJ2-4; TRBD2 agrees at 8 bases. The CDR3 runs to 14 residues. Germline CDR1 reads LNHDA; CDR2 reads SQIVND (reference sequence). With V trimmed by 1 base and J by 9 bases, 5 bases remained unmatched. The DNA of the CDR3 is TGTGCCAGTAGTATAGGCTGGCTAGCGGGCATTCAGTACTTC. Its translation: CASSIGWLAGIQYF.

The rearrangement uses TRBV11-2 and TRBJ1-2, with D perhaps TRBD1 (5 bases). Trimming shortened V by 2 bases and J by 5 bases, and 12 bases separated the two germline ends. This CDR3 region has 14 residues. CDR1 and CDR2 from the germline V gene are SGHAT and FQNNGV. CDR3 in amino acids: CASSLKGQKYGYTF. CDR3 in DNA: TGTGCCAGCAGCTTAAAGGGGCAGAAATATGGCTACACCTTC.

The chain carries TRBV3-1 (or the pseudogene TRBV3-2) and TRBJ1-3; D gene unclear. CDR1 is LGHDT and CDR2 is YNNKEL in the germline V gene (reference sequence). The CDR3 is 13 residues long. V was trimmed by 3 bases and J by 0 bases, leaving 3 bases between them. DNA for the CDR3: TGTGCCAGCAGCCACCTCTCTGGAAACACCATATATTTT. Translated: CASSHLSGNTIYF.

The V and J genes are TRBV7-2 and TRBJ2-7, with a weak D call TRBD2 (5 bases). From germline, CDR1 is SGHTA and CDR2 FQGNSA. CDR3 length equals 14 residues. V was cut by 4 bases and J by 6 bases, with 16 bases left in between. As DNA, the CDR3 is TGTGCCAGCAGCTCAGGAAGAGGGTCGGGCGAGCAGTACTTC. Translation: CASSSGRGSGEQYF. Full variable domain (missing parts from reference TRBV7-2 and TRBJ2-7): GAGVSQSPSNKVTEKGKDVELRCDPISGHTALYWYRQSLGQGLEFLIYFQGNSAPDKSGLPSDRFSAERTGGSVSTLTIQRTQQEDSAVYLCASSSGRGSGEQYFGPGTRLTVT.

The rearrangement joins TRBV3-1 (or the pseudogene TRBV3-2) to TRBJ1-2; unclear D gene. Germline V CDR1 and CDR2: LGHDT, YNNKEL (reference sequence). The CDR3 covers 16 residues. V was pared by 4 bases and J by 0 bases, with 15 bases between. CDR3 sequence reads: CASSPWRVVANYGYTF. CDR3 bases: TGTGCCAGCAGCCCGTGGCGGGTAGTGGCTAACTATGGCTACACCTTC.